These T cell receptor beta chains were read from a single sample in a study of OX40 agonist ivuxolimab in advanced cancers. TCRdb keeps only in-frame clones here, not all; method: immunoSEQ multiplex PCR. The data contain tens of thousands of clones, 75% to 85% of them singletons. The sample was CD4+ or CD8+ T cells sorted from blood, taken in a trial of the OX40 agonist ivuxolimab. These receptor sequences come from an adult with an advanced solid tumor such as melanoma, head and neck, liver or kidney cancer. Both conserved end residues are part of each CDR3. A D gene is named only where the DNA matches it firmly. For some rows the clone size is stated as once, few or many, or as a class when expanded; others skip it.

abundance: -
v_gene: TRBV2
len: 16
d_gene: -
j_gene: TRBJ2-2
CDR3aa: CASVPPQGPNTGELFF
CDR3nt: TGTGCCAGCGTGCCCCCCCAGGGACCGAACACCGGGGAGCTGTTTTTT

abundance: -
v_gene: TRBV7-9
len: 18
d_gene: -
j_gene: TRBJ2-6
CDR3aa: CASSLHWLGGTGANVLTF
CDR3nt: TGTGCCAGCAGCTTACATTGGTTGGGGGGTACCGGGGCCAACGTCCTGACTTTC

abundance: -
v_gene: TRBV11-2
len: 15
d_gene: -
j_gene: TRBJ2-1
CDR3aa: CASSSQGTSGGEQFF
CDR3nt: TGTGCCAGCAGCTCCCAGGGGACGAGCGGCGGAGAGCAGTTCTTC

abundance: -
v_gene: TRBV4-1
len: 15
d_gene: -
j_gene: TRBJ1-6
CDR3aa: CASSLEIRDNSPLHF
CDR3nt: TGCGCCAGCAGCCTTGAGATAAGAGATAATTCACCCCTCCACTTT

abundance: -
v_gene: TRBV11-2
len: 14
d_gene: -
j_gene: TRBJ2-3
CDR3aa: CASREVGSTDTQYF
CDR3nt: TGTGCCAGCAGGGAAGTGGGGAGCACAGATACGCAGTATTTT

abundance: -
v_gene: TRBV6-1
len: 15
d_gene: -
j_gene: TRBJ2-6
CDR3aa: CASSLGPSGANVLTF
CDR3nt: TGTGCCAGCAGCTTGGGTCCCTCTGGGGCCAACGTCCTGACTTTC

abundance: -
v_gene: TRBV7-7
len: 15
d_gene: TRBD2
j_gene: TRBJ2-3
CDR3aa: CASSLSGGATDTQYF
CDR3nt: TGTGCCAGCAGCTTAAGCGGGGGGGCGACAGATACGCAGTATTTT

abundance: -
v_gene: TRBV6-5
len: 15
d_gene: -
j_gene: TRBJ2-3
CDR3aa: CASSYSGGFTDTQYF
CDR3nt: TGTGCCAGCAGTTACTCGGGGGGATTCACAGATACGCAGTATTTT

abundance: -
v_gene: TRBV4-1
len: 17
d_gene: TRBD1
j_gene: TRBJ1-6
CDR3aa: CASSRDRGQSYNSPLHF
CDR3nt: TGCGCCAGCAGCCGGGACAGGGGACAATCCTATAATTCACCTCTCCACTTT

abundance: -
v_gene: TRBV5-6
len: 14
d_gene: -
j_gene: TRBJ1-1
CDR3aa: CASSFVDRYTEAFF
CDR3nt: TGTGCCAGCAGCTTTGTGGACCGTTACACTGAAGCTTTCTTT

abundance: -
v_gene: TRBV6-5
len: 13
d_gene: TRBD1
j_gene: TRBJ2-1
CDR3aa: CASGRTGGFEQFF
CDR3nt: TGTGCCAGCGGACGGACAGGGGGCTTTGAGCAGTTCTTC

abundance: -
v_gene: TRBV27
len: 13
d_gene: -
j_gene: TRBJ1-2
CDR3aa: CASSLSTDYGYTF
CDR3nt: TGTGCCAGCAGTTTATCGACAGACTATGGCTACACCTTC

abundance: -
v_gene: TRBV19
len: 14
d_gene: -
j_gene: TRBJ2-2
CDR3aa: CASSNRLVSGELFF
CDR3nt: TGTGCCAGTAGTAATAGACTAGTTTCCGGGGAGCTGTTTTTT

abundance: -
v_gene: TRBV7-3
len: 15
d_gene: TRBD1
j_gene: TRBJ2-3
CDR3aa: CASSFGTGGTDTQYF
CDR3nt: TGTGCCAGCAGCTTTGGGACAGGGGGCACGGATACGCAGTATTTT

abundance: -
v_gene: TRBV9
len: 14
d_gene: -
j_gene: TRBJ1-1
CDR3aa: CASSVGVDRTVSFF
CDR3nt: TGTGCCAGCAGCGTAGGGGTTGACAGGACGGTTTCTTTCTTT

abundance: -
v_gene: TRBV18
len: 15
d_gene: TRBD1
j_gene: TRBJ2-6
CDR3aa: CASSFTGAGANVLTF
CDR3nt: TGTGCCAGCTCATTTACAGGGGCTGGGGCCAACGTCCTGACTTTC

abundance: -
v_gene: TRBV6-5
len: 16
d_gene: TRBD1
j_gene: TRBJ1-6
CDR3aa: CASSYSGTALSSPLHF
CDR3nt: TGTGCCAGCAGTTACTCAGGGACAGCACTATCATCACCCCTCCACTTT

abundance: once
v_gene: TRBV5-6
len: 14
d_gene: -
j_gene: TRBJ2-5
CDR3aa: CASSAVDGGETQYF
CDR3nt: TGTGCCAGCAGCGCCGTTGATGGGGGAGAGACCCAGTACTTC

abundance: -
v_gene: TRBV6-5
len: 13
d_gene: -
j_gene: TRBJ1-2
CDR3aa: CACSSQANYGYTF
CDR3nt: TGTGCCTGCTCCAGCCAAGCTAACTATGGCTACACCTTC

abundance: -
v_gene: TRBV18
len: 13
d_gene: TRBD1
j_gene: TRBJ1-1
CDR3aa: CASSQDRLTEAFF
CDR3nt: TGTGCCAGCTCACAGGACAGGCTCACTGAAGCTTTCTTT

abundance: -
v_gene: TRBV6-1
len: 14
d_gene: -
j_gene: TRBJ2-2
CDR3aa: CASSGQENTGELFF
CDR3nt: TGTGCCAGCAGTGGGCAGGAGAACACCGGGGAGCTGTTTTTT

abundance: -
v_gene: TRBV25-1
len: 15
d_gene: TRBD2
j_gene: TRBJ2-1
CDR3aa: CASSEAGGSYNEQFF
CDR3nt: TGTGCCAGCAGTGAAGCGGGGGGATCCTACAATGAGCAGTTCTTC

abundance: -
v_gene: TRBV7-2
len: 16
d_gene: -
j_gene: TRBJ2-3
CDR3aa: CASSSSLGVSTDTQYF
CDR3nt: TGTGCCAGCAGCTCATCCTTAGGGGTTAGCACAGATACGCAGTATTTT

abundance: -
v_gene: TRBV6-1
len: 14
d_gene: -
j_gene: TRBJ2-1
CDR3aa: CASGRDSAYNEQFF
CDR3nt: TGTGCCAGCGGGAGGGACAGCGCCTACAATGAGCAGTTCTTC

abundance: -
v_gene: TRBV9
len: 18
d_gene: TRBD2
j_gene: TRBJ2-3
CDR3aa: CASSEAGGPLGGADTQYF
CDR3nt: TGTGCCAGCAGCGAGGCGGGGGGACCCCTAGGTGGAGCAGATACGCAGTATTTT

abundance: medium-sized
v_gene: TRBV9
len: 15
d_gene: -
j_gene: TRBJ1-3
CDR3aa: CASSSEGVSGNTIYF
CDR3nt: TGTGCCAGCAGCTCCGAGGGGGTTTCTGGAAACACCATATATTTT

abundance: -
v_gene: TRBV7-2
len: 14
d_gene: -
j_gene: TRBJ2-1
CDR3aa: CASSSAARANEQFF
CDR3nt: TGTGCCAGCAGCTCAGCTGCAAGGGCAAATGAGCAGTTCTTC

abundance: -
v_gene: TRBV7-2
len: 15
d_gene: -
j_gene: TRBJ2-3
CDR3aa: CASSLGSVLGDTQYF
CDR3nt: TGTGCCAGCAGCTTGGGAAGCGTATTAGGGGATACGCAGTATTTT

abundance: -
v_gene: TRBV7-2
len: 15
d_gene: TRBD2
j_gene: TRBJ2-3
CDR3aa: CASSSGGAGTDTQYF
CDR3nt: TGTGCCAGCAGCTCCGGGGGGGCCGGCACAGATACGCAGTATTTT

abundance: once
v_gene: TRBV6-1
len: 12
d_gene: -
j_gene: TRBJ1-2
CDR3aa: CASNFGTYGYTF
CDR3nt: TGTGCCAGCAATTTCGGGACGTATGGCTACACCTTC

abundance: -
v_gene: TRBV6-5
len: 16
d_gene: TRBD1
j_gene: TRBJ1-2
CDR3aa: CASSYFRTGGLYGYTF
CDR3nt: TGTGCCAGCAGTTACTTCCGGACAGGGGGTTTATATGGCTACACCTTC

abundance: -
v_gene: TRBV6-6
len: 15
d_gene: -
j_gene: TRBJ1-2
CDR3aa: CASSKWDASNYGYTF
CDR3nt: TGTGCCAGCAGTAAATGGGACGCCTCTAACTATGGCTACACCTTC

abundance: -
v_gene: TRBV30
len: 13
d_gene: -
j_gene: TRBJ1-5
CDR3aa: CAWTTGSNQPQHF
CDR3nt: TGTGCCTGGACCACAGGGAGCAATCAGCCCCAGCATTTT

abundance: once
v_gene: TRBV7-9
len: 15
d_gene: -
j_gene: TRBJ2-5
CDR3aa: CASSSRTGGGETQYF
CDR3nt: TGTGCCAGCAGCTCCAGGACAGGCGGGGGAGAGACCCAGTACTTC

abundance: medium-sized
v_gene: TRBV18
len: 14
d_gene: -
j_gene: TRBJ2-2
CDR3aa: CASSLNGFTGELFF
CDR3nt: TGTGCCAGCTCACTGAACGGATTCACCGGGGAGCTGTTTTTT

abundance: medium-sized
v_gene: TRBV6-1
len: 14
d_gene: -
j_gene: TRBJ2-7
CDR3aa: CASSEGGLTYEQYF
CDR3nt: TGTGCCAGCAGTGAAGGGGGACTCACCTACGAGCAGTACTTC

abundance: -
v_gene: TRBV9
len: 13
d_gene: -
j_gene: TRBJ2-7
CDR3aa: CASSQGHSYEQYF
CDR3nt: TGTGCCAGCAGCCAGGGTCACTCCTACGAGCAGTACTTC

abundance: -
v_gene: TRBV10-3
len: 14
d_gene: -
j_gene: TRBJ1-4
CDR3aa: CAIRRAGTNEKLFF
CDR3nt: TGTGCCATCAGGAGGGCAGGGACTAATGAAAAACTGTTTTTT

abundance: -
v_gene: TRBV7-9
len: 18
d_gene: TRBD2
j_gene: TRBJ2-1
CDR3aa: CASSLTYPTSGILNEQFF
CDR3nt: TGTGCCAGCAGCCTGACCTATCCGACTAGCGGGATACTCAATGAGCAGTTCTTC

abundance: -
v_gene: TRBV14
len: 17
d_gene: -
j_gene: TRBJ2-1
CDR3aa: CASSLGYERVYYNEQFF
CDR3nt: TGTGCCAGCAGCCTAGGATATGAGCGGGTCTACTACAATGAGCAGTTCTTC

abundance: -
v_gene: TRBV27
len: 13
d_gene: -
j_gene: TRBJ1-2
CDR3aa: CASSSTALYGYTF
CDR3nt: TGTGCCAGCAGTTCTACAGCCCTCTATGGCTACACCTTC

abundance: few
v_gene: TRBV29-1
len: 13
d_gene: -
j_gene: TRBJ2-7
CDR3aa: CSVEEVERYEQYF
CDR3nt: TGCAGCGTTGAAGAGGTAGAGAGGTACGAGCAGTACTTC

abundance: -
v_gene: TRBV7-9
len: 13
d_gene: -
j_gene: TRBJ1-4
CDR3aa: CASSLKFNEKLFF
CDR3nt: TGTGCCAGCAGCTTAAAGTTTAATGAAAAACTGTTTTTT